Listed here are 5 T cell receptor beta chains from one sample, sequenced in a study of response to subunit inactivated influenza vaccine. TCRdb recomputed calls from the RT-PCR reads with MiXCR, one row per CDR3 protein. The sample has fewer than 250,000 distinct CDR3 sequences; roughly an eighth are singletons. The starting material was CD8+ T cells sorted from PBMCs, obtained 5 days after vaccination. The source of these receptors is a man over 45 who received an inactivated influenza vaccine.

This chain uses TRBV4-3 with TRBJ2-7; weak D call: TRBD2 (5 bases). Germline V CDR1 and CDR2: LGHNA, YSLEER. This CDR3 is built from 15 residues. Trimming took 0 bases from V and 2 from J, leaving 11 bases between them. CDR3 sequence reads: CASSQDLDGTYEQYF. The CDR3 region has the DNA TGCGCCAGCAGCCAAGATCTGGACGGGACCTACGAGCAGTACTTC.

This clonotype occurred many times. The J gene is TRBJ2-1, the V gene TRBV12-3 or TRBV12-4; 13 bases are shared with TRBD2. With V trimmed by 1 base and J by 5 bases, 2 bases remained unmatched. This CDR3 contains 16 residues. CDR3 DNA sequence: TGTGCCAGCAGTTTAGATGGACTAGCGGGAGACAATGAGCAGTTCTTC. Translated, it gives CASSLDGLAGDNEQFF.

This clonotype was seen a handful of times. The CDR3 region has the DNA TGTGCCAGCAGTTTCGACCCTAGGGCCGAGCAGTACTTC. Translation gives CASSFDPRAEQYF. This chain joins TRBV27 and TRBJ2-7; D unresolved. The CDR3 has 13 residues. The V end lost 3 bases, the J end lost 6 bases, and 12 bases lay between the germline ends. Germline V gene data show CDR1 as MNHEY and CDR2 as SMNVEV (reference sequence).

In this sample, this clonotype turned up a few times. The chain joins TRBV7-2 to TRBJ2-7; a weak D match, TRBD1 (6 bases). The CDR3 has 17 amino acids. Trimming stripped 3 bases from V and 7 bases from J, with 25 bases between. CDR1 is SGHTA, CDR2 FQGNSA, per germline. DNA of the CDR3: TGTGCCAGCAGCTTTAGCCCAGGACAGCCGAGCTCGAGGGAGCAGTACTTC. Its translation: CASSFSPGQPSSREQYF.

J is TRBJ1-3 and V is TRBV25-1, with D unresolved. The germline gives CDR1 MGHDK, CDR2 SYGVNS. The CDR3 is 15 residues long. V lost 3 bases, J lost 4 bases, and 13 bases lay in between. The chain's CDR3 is CASSEGGDLGNTIYF. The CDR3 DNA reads TGTGCCAGCAGTGAGGGTGGCGACCTGGGAAACACCATATATTTT.